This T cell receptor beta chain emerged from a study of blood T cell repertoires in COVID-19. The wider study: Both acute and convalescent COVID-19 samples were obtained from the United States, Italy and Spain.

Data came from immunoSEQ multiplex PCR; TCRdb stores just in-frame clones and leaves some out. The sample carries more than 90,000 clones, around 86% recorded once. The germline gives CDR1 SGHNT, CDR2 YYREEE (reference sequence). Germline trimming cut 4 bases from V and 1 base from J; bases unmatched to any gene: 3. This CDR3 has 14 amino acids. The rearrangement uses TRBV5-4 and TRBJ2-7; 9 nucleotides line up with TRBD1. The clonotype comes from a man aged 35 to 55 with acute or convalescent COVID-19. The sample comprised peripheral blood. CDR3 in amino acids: CASSPGTGSYEQYF. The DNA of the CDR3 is TGTGCCAGCAGCCCCGGGACAGGGTCCTACGAGCAGTACTTC.